This TCR beta chain was sequenced during a study of cytomegalovirus exposure and HLA in healthy donors. V was shortened by 0 bases and J by 0 bases, with 7 bases between the two germline ends. Looked up from germline, CDR1 is SGHRS and CDR2 is YFSETQ. This CDR3 is built from 14 residues. This clone appeared once. Its cognate antigen is unknown. Use of 60 Vbeta and 13 Jbeta primers characterized the PCR. Using immunoSEQ multiplex PCR, the repertoire was profiled, and TCRdb retains in-frame clones only, with some absent. The table has 110,000 to 150,000 clones, 75% to 85% seen once. Whole-study results and caveats: About 87% or about 30% of the time was how often most TCR beta V segments were productive, according to an earlier analysis.

This chain joins TRBV5-1 and TRBJ2-7; no definite D call. The sequence was obtained from a man aged 35 to 55 in good health and CMV-seronegative. Sequenced: PBMCs. CDR3 sequence reads: CASSLGPSSYEQYF. The CDR3 nucleotides read TGCGCCAGCAGCTTGGGCCCCAGCTCCTACGAGCAGTACTTC.